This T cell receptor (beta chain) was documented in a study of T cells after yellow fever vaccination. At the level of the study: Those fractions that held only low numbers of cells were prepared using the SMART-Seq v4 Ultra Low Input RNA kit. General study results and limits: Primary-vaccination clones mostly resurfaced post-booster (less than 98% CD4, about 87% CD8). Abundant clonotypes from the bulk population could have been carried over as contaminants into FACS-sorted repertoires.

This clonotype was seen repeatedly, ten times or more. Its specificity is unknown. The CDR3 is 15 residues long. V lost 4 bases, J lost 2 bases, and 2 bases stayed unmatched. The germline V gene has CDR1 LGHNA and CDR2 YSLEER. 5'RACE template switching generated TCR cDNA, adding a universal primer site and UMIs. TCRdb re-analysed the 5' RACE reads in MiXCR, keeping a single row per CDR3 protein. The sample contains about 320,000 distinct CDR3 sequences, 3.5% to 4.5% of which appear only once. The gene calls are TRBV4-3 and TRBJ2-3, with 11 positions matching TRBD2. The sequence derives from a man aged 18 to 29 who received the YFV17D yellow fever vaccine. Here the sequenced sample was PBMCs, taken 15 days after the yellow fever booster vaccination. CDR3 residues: CASSRLAGTTDTQYF. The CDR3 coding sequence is TGCGCCAGCAGCCGACTAGCGGGGACCACAGATACGCAGTATTTT.